A selection of T cell receptor beta chains follows, all from one sample in a study of cytomegalovirus exposure and HLA in healthy donors. Assay: immunoSEQ multiplex PCR; the TCRdb copy retains only in-frame clones and omits some. This table holds around 110,000 clones, over 60% found once. The sample was PBMCs. Source of these receptors: a young man in good health and CMV-seronegative. The conserved cysteine and the conserved F or W are not part of the CDR3 here.

>TRBV7-2|TRBJ2-7
ASSHDGPSGRFYEQY
>TRBV30|TRBJ1-2
AWSVQGRGGYT
>TRBV7-2|.
ASSSQGQGASLYEQY
>TRBV5-1|TRBJ2-7
ASSLIERGLGEQY
>TRBV6-5|TRBJ1-1
ASTQQGKLTEAF
>TRBV6-5|TRBJ1-2
ASRRVYGYT
>TRBV6-1|TRBJ1-1
ASKTGYSTEAF
>TRBV6-5|TRBJ1-4
ASSRGGIREKLF
>TRBV29-1|TRBJ1-1
SVALAGTEAF
>TRBV28|TRBJ1-2
ASAKDFYGYT
>TRBV4-3|TRBJ2-3
ASSQEGVRSTDTQY
>TRBV30|TRBJ1-2
ARSTGGVYGYT
>TRBV19|TRBJ2-1
ASSGSSLGEQF
>TRBV7-9|TRBJ1-1
ASSLGYFEAF
>TRBV10-3|TRBJ2-1
AITPGLAATYNEQF
>TRBV5-1|TRBJ2-6
ASNEWGQGATGANVLT
>TRBV5-4|TRBJ2-7
ASSFGTSGGASWYEQY
>TRBV4-3|TRBJ2-2
ASSQDPGRGRNGELF
>TRBV7-6|TRBJ2-7
ASSAIGGGEFNEQY
>TRBV5-1|TRBJ2-2
ASHTTSTSNTGELF
>TRBV18|TRBJ2-2
ASSPRLNPRHQNTGELF